Following are 7 T cell receptor beta chains from one sample sequenced in a study of CD8+CD57+ T cells in acquired aplastic anemia. According to the study, genomic DNA was the template for TCR beta VDJ and CDR3 profiling. TCRdb fed the reads into MiXCR, producing one record per CDR3 protein. Counted here are 150,000 to 200,000 distinct CDR3 sequences, 50% to 75% occurring once; the ten biggest clones make up around 46%. Material for sequencing was sorted CD4+, CD8+, or CD8+CD57+ T cells (not recorded which) from PBMCs. These receptor sequences come from a human donor with severe aplastic anemia or a healthy control (not recorded which).

The rearrangement links TRBV20-1 to TRBJ2-7, with TRBD1 matching over 8 bases. The V segment lost 5 bases and the J segment 2 bases; nucleotides outside the gene matches: 2. The CDR3 contains 12 residues. CDR1 DFQATT and CDR2 SNEGSKA come from the germline V gene (reference sequence). This CDR3 is CSAGGQAYEQYF. The CDR3 coding sequence is TGCAGTGCTGGGGGACAGGCCTACGAGCAGTACTTC.

The chain recombines TRBV12-3 or TRBV12-4 with TRBJ1-1; D ambiguous. The CDR3 has 12 amino acids. V gave up 8 bases and J gave up 4 bases, with 11 bases separating them. DNA for the CDR3: TGTGCCAGCGGTCCGTTAAGCACTGAAGCTTTCTTT. Its protein is CASGPLSTEAFF.

In this sample, this clonotype turned up many times. This sequence joins TRBV12-3 or TRBV12-4 and TRBJ2-3; 13 positions match TRBD2. The CDR3 runs 17 residues. Trimming removed 3 bases from V and 5 bases from J; junction bases left unmatched: 8. The CDR3 region is CASSFPGLAGEGDTQYF. The DNA of the CDR3 is TGTGCCAGCAGTTTCCCCGGACTAGCGGGGGAGGGAGATACGCAGTATTTT.

The chain joins TRBV15 to TRBJ2-2; 7 bases are a match to TRBD2. The germline CDR1 and CDR2 sequences are LNHNV and YYDKDF (reference sequence). The CDR3 is 17 residues long. The J segment lost 0 bases and the V segment lost 1 base, leaving 5 bases of the junction unmatched. Written as DNA, the CDR3 is TGTGCCACCAGCAGAGTCCGGGGAGGGACGAACACCGGGGAGCTGTTTTTT. Protein sequence: CATSRVRGGTNTGELFF.

The rearrangement uses TRBV7-9 and TRBJ1-2; tentatively, D is TRBD1 (6 bases). The CDR3 loop spans 16 amino acids. CDR1 SEHNR and CDR2 FQNEAQ come from the germline V gene (reference sequence). Trimming took 3 bases from V and 0 from J, leaving 14 bases between them. The CDR3 protein is CASSFPIRGANYGYTF. The CDR3 DNA reads as TGTGCCAGCAGCTTCCCTATCAGGGGAGCTAACTATGGCTACACCTTC.

This clonotype was recorded a few times. V gene TRBV29-1 combines with J gene TRBJ2-7, with TRBD1 matching over 7 bases. CDR1 is SQVTM, CDR2 ANQGSEA, per germline. The CDR3 spans 12 residues. V shed 7 bases and J 5 bases; nucleotides not matched to a gene: 8. CDR3: CSESQTGNEQYF. CDR3 DNA: TGCAGCGAATCCCAGACAGGGAACGAGCAGTACTTC.

This sequence joins TRBV2 and TRBJ2-5; D is possibly TRBD2 (5 bases). The CDR3 consists of 15 residues. CDR1 and CDR2 (germline): SNHLY, FYNNEI. The V gene lost 2 bases and the J gene lost 4 bases, with 14 bases spanning the gap. CDR3 nucleotides: TGTGCCAGCAGTGAATCGCCGCTAGCCCGAGAGACCCAGTACTTC. It specifies CASSESPLARETQYF.